The 4 T cell receptor beta chains presented below share a single source sample, sequenced in a study of monozygotic twins with inflammatory bowel disease. TCRdb reprocessed the 5' RACE reads and keeps a single row for each CDR3 protein, giving no DNA. Reported are about 160,000 distinct CDR3 sequences; the ten largest clones contain around 2.4%. Sequenced material: blood. Receptor source: a human donor with ulcerative colitis or Crohn's disease, or a healthy co-twin of an affected twin (not recorded which).

This chain uses TRBV7-9 with TRBJ1-5. The CDR3 extends over 13 amino acids. Germline lookup yields CDR1 SEHNR and CDR2 FQNEAQ (reference sequence). The CDR3 sequence: CASSPTDNQPQHF.

The chain joins TRBV3-1 to TRBJ2-7; no DNA is available, so the TRBD1 call from TCRdb remains unchecked. The CDR3 extends over 16 amino acids. Germline CDR1 reads LGHDT; CDR2 reads YNNKEL (reference sequence). CDR3 sequence: CASSQDFGQGFYEQYF.

The chain couples TRBV18 to TRBJ2-7; absent DNA, TCRdb's TRBD1 call cannot be checked. This CDR3 has 15 residues. From germline, CDR1 is KGHSH and CDR2 LQKENI. The CDR3 is CASSPKGGFGYEQYF.

The chain couples TRBV28 to TRBJ2-3; lacking DNA, the TRBD1 call made by TCRdb goes unchecked. Germline V gene data show CDR1 as MDHEN and CDR2 as SYDVKM. The CDR3 is 12 residues long. CDR3 in amino acids: CASRHGGDTQYF.